The clone carrying this T cell receptor (beta chain) was counted only a few times. The sample originates from a study of T cell repertoires in cytomegalovirus infection. Study-level information: Public signatures in TCR beta pointed to CMV infection and matching HLA type.

Trimming removed 1 base from V and 2 bases from J, with 15 bases in between. The CDR3 consists of 16 residues. Germline V gives CDR1 SGHDN, CDR2 FVKESK. From the reads, TCRdb called clonotypes with MiXCR, one entry per CDR3 protein. Here the sample spans fewer than 200,000 distinct CDR3 sequences, roughly 14% being singletons. The sequence was collected from a human donor in good health (CMV status not recorded). Some clones in this sample may be carry-over from other donors' samples. Sequenced material: PBMCs. The chain couples TRBV14 to TRBJ2-7; no clear D gene. The CDR3 DNA reads as TGTGCCAGCAGCCAAGTTAGTGGGCCCCCGCCCTACGAGCAGTACTTC. Its protein product is CASSQVSGPPPYEQYF. The full variable domain, rest sourced from reference TRBV14 and TRBJ2-7, is EAGVTQFPSHSVIEKGQTVTLRCDPISGHDNLYWYRRVMGKEIKFLLHFVKESKQDESGMPNNRFLAERTGGTYSTLKVQPAELEDSGVYFCASSQVSGPPPYEQYFGPGTRLTVT.